Below are 14 T cell receptor beta chains sequenced from a single sample in a study of T cell clones after liver transplantation. Using immunoSEQ multiplex PCR, the repertoire was profiled, and TCRdb retains in-frame clones only, with some absent. Of about 15,000 clones listed, roughly 85% are singletons. The material was CD8+ T cells from blood, obtained around 48 months after liver transplant. These receptors all stem from a human patient who received a liver transplant. Some T cells could come from the graft donor.

The rearrangement uses TRBV19 and TRBJ2-5, with 8 bases fitting TRBD2. This CDR3 is built from 15 residues. Germline V CDR1 and CDR2: LNHDA, SQIVND (reference sequence). J gave up 2 bases and V 1 base, and 3 bases lay outside the gene matches. The CDR3: CASSIGAGGQETQYF. In DNA form, the CDR3 reads TGTGCCAGTAGTATAGGGGCGGGGGGACAAGAGACCCAGTACTTC.

This chain connects TRBV5-1 to TRBJ1-1; no clear D. With 0 bases removed from V and 7 bases from J, the gap between germline ends came to 7 bases. The CDR3 loop spans 12 amino acids. Germline-derived CDR1 and CDR2 are SGHRS and YFSETQ. The CDR3 here is CASSLEPVEAFF. As DNA, the CDR3 is TGCGCCAGCAGCTTGGAGCCGGTTGAAGCTTTCTTT.

V is TRBV7-9 and J is TRBJ2-2, with 10 bases fitting TRBD1. V lost 5 bases and J lost 0; bases outside the gene matches: 9. The CDR3 spans 18 residues. The germline CDR1 and CDR2 sequences are SEHNR and FQNEAQ (reference sequence). The CDR3 sequence is CASSPLPGQGTNTGELFF. CDR3 in DNA: TGTGCCAGCAGCCCCTTACCGGGACAGGGGACGAACACCGGGGAGCTGTTTTTT.

This chain joins TRBV19 and TRBJ2-7; TRBD1 agrees at 9 bases. V lost 6 bases and J lost 3; bases outside the gene matches: 6. The CDR3 is made up of 14 amino acids. The V gene's germline CDR1 is LNHDA and CDR2 SQIVND (reference sequence). The CDR3 region has the DNA TGTGCCAGTAGCCTCGGGACAGGGAACTACGAGCAGTACTTC. This encodes CASSLGTGNYEQYF.

The chain combines TRBV4-1 with TRBJ1-4, with D unclear. Germline CDR1 and CDR2: MGHRA and YSYEKL. The CDR3 has 15 amino acids. Trimming took 1 base from V and 3 from J, leaving 9 bases between them. DNA for the CDR3: TGCGCCAGCAGCCAAGCACATTTACCTAATGAAAAACTGTTTTTT. It yields the protein CASSQAHLPNEKLFF.

The chain couples TRBV19 to TRBJ1-2; maybe TRBD1 (6 bases). The CDR3 loop spans 13 amino acids. From germline, CDR1 is LNHDA and CDR2 SQIVND (reference sequence). Between the trimmed V and J ends, which lost 4 bases and 3 bases, there was a span of 9 bases. The CDR3 coding sequence is TGTGCCAGTAGTACCCCAGGGGACTATGGCTACACCTTC. It translates to CASSTPGDYGYTF.

This chain connects TRBV11-2 to TRBJ2-7; 12 bases map to TRBD1. Germline V gene lookup returns CDR1 SGHAT and CDR2 FQNNGV. The CDR3 runs to 15 residues. J was trimmed by 3 bases and V by 3 bases; bases with no gene match: 3. CDR3 nucleotides: TGTGCCAGCAGCTTTGGGACAGGGGGCTACTACGAGCAGTACTTC. This codes for CASSFGTGGYYEQYF.

V usage is TRBV28 and J usage is TRBJ2-7, with TRBD2 matching 8 bases. The germline V gene has CDR1 MDHEN and CDR2 SYDVKM. The CDR3 sequence is 14 residues long. V lost 3 bases, J lost 4 bases, and 5 bases stayed unmatched. For the CDR3, the DNA is TGTGCCAGCAGTTTCAAAGCGGGAGTGTACGAGCAGTACTTC. This codes for CASSFKAGVYEQYF.

The chain employs TRBV27 and TRBJ1-2; possible D gene TRBD1, 5 bases. Germline lookup yields CDR1 MNHEY and CDR2 SMNVEV (reference sequence). Trimming shortened V by 0 bases and J by 5 bases, and 16 bases separated the two germline ends. The CDR3 extends over 16 amino acids. The CDR3 DNA follows: TGTGCCAGCAGTTTATCGAGCTCAGGGCTGCGGTATGGCTACACCTTC. Protein product: CASSLSSSGLRYGYTF.

V usage is TRBV27 and J usage is TRBJ2-3; tentatively, D is TRBD2 (6 bases). The V and J ends lost 3 bases and 0 bases respectively, with 13 bases between them. Germline CDR1 reads MNHEY; CDR2 reads SMNVEV (reference sequence). The CDR3 is 16 residues long. The CDR3, as DNA: TGTGCCAGCAGTTTTTCGAGGGAGGCTAGCACAGATACGCAGTATTTT. Translation gives CASSFSREASTDTQYF.

This chain uses TRBV5-1 with TRBJ2-5; TRBD2 matches at 13 bases. Germline CDR1 is SGHRS and CDR2 is YFSETQ. The CDR3 is 16 amino acids. The trim removed 2 bases at V and 3 bases at J, leaving 4 bases unmatched. CDR3 residues: CASSFPTSGGKETQYF. CDR3 bases: TGCGCCAGCAGCTTTCCGACTAGCGGGGGGAAAGAGACCCAGTACTTC.

This sequence joins TRBV27 and TRBJ2-7; 11 bases map to TRBD1. CDR3 size: 15 residues. Germline trimming cut 4 bases from V and 6 bases from J; bases unmatched to any gene: 8. The germline gives CDR1 MNHEY, CDR2 SMNVEV (reference sequence). The CDR3 coding sequence is TGTGCCAGCAGTTCGGCCGGGACAGGGGGAATCGAGCAGTACTTC. It encodes CASSSAGTGGIEQYF.

V gene TRBV30 combines with J gene TRBJ1-2; TRBD1 is a possible D gene (5 bases). Trimming removed 4 bases at V and 3 bases at J, with 15 bases between. In germline, CDR1 is GTSNPN, CDR2 SVGIG (reference sequence). The CDR3 runs 14 residues. CDR3 coding DNA: TGTGCCTGGACCATCGGGGGGTCCTACTATGGCTACACCTTC. Translated, it gives CAWTIGGSYYGYTF.

This sequence joins TRBV4-3 and TRBJ1-1, with D maybe TRBD1 (5 bases). V lost 0 bases, J lost 3 bases, and 14 bases lay in between. The CDR3 covers 16 residues. From germline, CDR1 is LGHNA and CDR2 YSLEER. DNA of the CDR3: TGCGCCAGCAGCCAAGAGGGCAGGGTTAGGGACACTGAAGCTTTCTTT. Amino acid sequence: CASSQEGRVRDTEAFF.